This entry concerns a single TCR beta chain. In this sample, this clone turned up once. Its antigen remains unidentified. No base quality values were provided; no much bigger clone lies one nucleotide off. The germline V gene (reference sequence) supplies CDR1 LNHNV and CDR2 YYDKDF. Deletion took 2 bases off V and 6 bases off J, with a span of 14 bases between the germline ends. Spanning cysteine to phenylalanine, the CDR3 consists of 15 amino acids. Here the CDR3 DNA is all that survives: 45 bases in frame from base 1. The sample belongs to a study of PD-1 blockade in mismatch repair-deficient tumors (dated by TCRdb to about 2017). Study-level background: Between September 2013 and September 2016, the trial enrolled 86 consecutive patients with over nine mismatch repair-deficient cancer types, every one of whom had been previously treated and was progressing. Tumor-associated T cell clones in the peripheral blood of patients responding to PD-1 blockade were tracked using deep sequencing of TCR CDR3 regions. Results the study describes overall, beyond this receptor: Tumor-resident clones, often undetectable in blood before treatment, expanded rapidly after pembrolizumab and then contracted, generally before radiologic responses.

Library prep was done by the immunoSEQ multiplex PCR assay. Here the immuneACCESS table is served through TCRdb, limited to in-frame sequences with V and J called. Missing clones are a known gap in these copies; in checked studies unresolved V genes cover under half, and the rest lacks a known reason. This sample gives under 150,000 clones in total; roughly nine tenths of them show up just once. The top ten clonotypes cover roughly 13% of the sample. Mismatch repair deficiency was established in every enrolled patient by polymerase chain reaction or immunohistochemistry. A few patients who responded to pembrolizumab therapy underwent TCR sequencing. The phase II trial prospectively evaluated PD-1 blockade with pembrolizumab in advanced mismatch repair-deficient cancers, independent of tissue of origin. Serial peripheral blood T cell samples were collected before and at multiple times after starting PD-1 blockade. The timing of each blood sample was reported as weeks after the first dose of pembrolizumab.

The origin of this receptor is an adult with mismatch repair-deficient cancer. The source material was peripheral blood, sampled 44 weeks after starting pembrolizumab. This chain joins TRBV15 to TRBJ1-5, and possibly TRBD1, on 6 matching bases. The CDR3 in this case is CATSRKIRGVQPQHF. The base sequence is TGTGCCACCAGCAGAAAAATTAGGGGGGTTCAGCCCCAGCATTTT.